Given below is one TCR beta chain in context. Its antigen remains unknown. The V end lost 1 base, the J end lost 1 base, and 11 bases lay between the germline ends. The CDR3 loop spans 16 amino acids. CDR1 and CDR2 (germline): MNHEY, SMNVEV (reference sequence). The sample originates from a study of long-term antiretroviral therapy in people with HIV. Assay version v3.0 of immunoSEQ was used, and it was run at survey level. Data came from immunoSEQ multiplex PCR; TCRdb stores just in-frame clones and leaves some out. The table lists around 20,000 clones, 80% to 90% of them singletons. Notes on the study in general: ART adherence, viral resistance and therapy changes went undocumented.

This sequence joins TRBV27 and TRBJ1-5; unclear D gene. The source of this sequence is a woman between 18 and 29 years old with HIV. The source material was unsorted PBMCs, sampled 0.6 years after starting antiretroviral therapy. CDR3 DNA: TGTGCCAGCAGTTTATGGGGAGAGGAGAGCAATCAGCCCCAGCATTTT. It yields the protein CASSLWGEESNQPQHF.